The source of this T cell receptor (beta chain) is a study of T cell responses to AZD1222 COVID-19 vaccine. The study's findings and limits: White British people made up most donors, females outnumbered males, and clonal diversity was possibly underestimated. Repertoires were collected only later (after the peak T cell response had occurred).

This CDR3 is 14 amino acids long. From germline, CDR1 is LGHDT and CDR2 YNNKEL (reference sequence). The V segment lost 8 bases and the J segment 5 bases; nucleotides outside the gene matches: 6. There are a few counts of this clone. The target antigen is unknown. Sequencing used immunoSEQ multiplex PCR; TCRdb keeps in-frame clones, though not all of them. Here the sample spans about 110,000 clones, roughly 84% being singletons. This TCR came from an adult in good health. The chain links TRBV3-1 (or the pseudogene TRBV3-2) to TRBJ1-6; 7 bases fit TRBD1. The sample in question was peripheral blood, obtained on day 0 of AZD1222 vaccination. CDR3 sequence reads: CASSPTGNNSPLHF. As DNA, the CDR3 is TGTGCCAGCTCACCGACAGGGAATAATTCACCCCTCCACTTT.